This TCR beta chain is from a study of neurological immune-mediated disorders. One entry per CDR3 protein results from TCRdb running MiXCR on the 5' RACE reads. The profile covers 50,000 to 55,000 distinct CDR3 sequences, with 10% appearing a single time and approximately 5.3% taken by the ten largest. This clonotype was counted between two and nine times. The limits of the CDR3 on the DNA are not certain, so only TCRdb's listed CDR3 is given. Inclusive of both ends, the CDR3 amounts to 22 amino acids. Germline V gene sequence: CDR1 SGHTA, CDR2 FQGNSA. The rearrangement uses TRBV7-2 and TRBJ1-3; no check of the table's D call, TRBD1, against the DNA was made. The receptor comes from an older man with HTLV-1-associated myelopathy (HAM/TSP). The specimen was PBMCs. The chain's CDR3 is CASSFYICSARTAKQGGNTIYF.